What follows are 27 T cell receptor beta chains derived from one specimen sequenced in a study of blood T cell repertoires in COVID-19. This table comes from immunoSEQ multiplex PCR, and its TCRdb copy is limited to in-frame clones, with some not included. The repertoire consists of 200,000 to 250,000 clones, with approximately 84% occurring once and the leading ten covering roughly 1.8%. The sequencing input was PBMCs or T cells enriched from blood (not recorded which). All receptors come from a man aged 55 to 70 who had recovered from COVID-19.

The chain combines TRBV6-2 or TRBV6-3 with TRBJ1-5; TRBD1 might be the D (5 bases). Germline V gene sequence: CDR1 MNHEY, CDR2 SVGEGT. The CDR3 runs 15 residues. Trimming removed 0 bases at V and 4 bases at J, with 10 bases between. This CDR3 reads CASSYSLGGNQPQHF. CDR3 nucleotides: TGTGCCAGCAGTTACTCGTTGGGGGGTAATCAGCCCCAGCATTTT.

The V gene is TRBV7-8, the J gene TRBJ2-1; TRBD2 agrees at 9 bases. With V trimmed by 6 bases and J by 6 bases, 9 bases remained unmatched. This CDR3 contains 15 residues. Germline V lookup: CDR1 SGHVS, CDR2 FQNEAQ. In nucleotides, the CDR3 is TGTGCCAGCAGGGGTGGCCAGCGGGGGGCCAATGAGCAGTTCTTC. The encoded protein is CASRGGQRGANEQFF.

The chain uses TRBV7-2 and TRBJ2-1; D is unclear. This CDR3 has 13 residues. V was cut by 4 bases and J by 4 bases, with 8 bases left in between. Germline CDR1 and CDR2: SGHTA and FQGNSA. CDR3 sequence reads: CASSSPGYNEQFF. CDR3 DNA: TGTGCCAGCAGCTCCCCCGGTTACAATGAGCAGTTCTTC. Combining the CDR3 with reference TRBV7-2 and TRBJ2-1 gives the whole variable domain GAGVSQSPSNKVTEKGKDVELRCDPISGHTALYWYRQSLGQGLEFLIYFQGNSAPDKSGLPSDRFSAERTGGSVSTLTIQRTQQEDSAVYLCASSSPGYNEQFFGPGTRLTVL.

The chain uses TRBV15 and TRBJ1-2; D is perhaps TRBD1 (5 bases). CDR3 length: 16 amino acids. V shed 3 bases and J shed 7 bases, with 21 bases lying between them. Germline lookup yields CDR1 LNHNV and CDR2 YYDKDF (reference sequence). CDR3 DNA sequence: TGTGCCACCAGCAGCTCAGGGAGGACCGCACGGTTTGGCTACACCTTC. It encodes CATSSSGRTARFGYTF.

The sample holds a few counts of this clone. CDR3 sequence: CASSEVQGLNSPLHF. In DNA, the CDR3 is TGTGCCAGCAGTGAAGTACAGGGCCTTAATTCACCCCTCCACTTT. The chain combines TRBV2 with TRBJ1-6; maybe TRBD1 (6 bases). V was cut by 1 base and J by 6 bases, with 10 bases left in between. Germline V gene lookup returns CDR1 SNHLY and CDR2 FYNNEI. The CDR3 consists of 15 residues. Looking up the rest from reference TRBV2 and TRBJ1-6 gives the full variable domain: EPEVTQTPSHQVTQMGQEVILRCVPISNHLYFYWYRQILGQKVEFLVSFYNNEISEKSEIFDDQFSVERPDGSNFTLKIRSTKLEDSAMYFCASSEVQGLNSPLHFGNGTRLTVT.

This sequence joins TRBV11-1 and TRBJ2-7, with TRBD1 identical over 7 bases. J gave up 7 bases and V 0 bases, and 9 bases lay outside the gene matches. CDR3 size: 15 residues. Germline-derived CDR1 and CDR2 are SGHAT and FQDESV (reference sequence). The CDR3 here is CASSLAETGSDEQYF. The CDR3 DNA sequence: TGTGCCAGCAGCTTAGCCGAGACAGGGTCCGATGAGCAGTACTTC.

The chain couples TRBV7-2 to TRBJ2-1; 9 bases line up with TRBD2. Germline values: CDR1 SGHTA, CDR2 FQGNSA. The CDR3 contains 16 residues. With 2 bases clipped from V and 4 bases from J, the junction kept 6 bases outside the gene matches. The CDR3 DNA sequence: TGTGCCAGCAGCTTAACCAGGACTAGCGCTTACAATGAGCAGTTCTTC. This codes for CASSLTRTSAYNEQFF.

The chain is built from TRBV11-2 and TRBJ2-7, with D tentatively TRBD2 (5 bases). The germline V and J ends were trimmed by 4 bases and 0 bases, with 13 bases remaining between them. Germline CDR1 and CDR2: SGHAT and FQNNGV. The CDR3 has 15 amino acids. CDR3: CASSSAVGVSYEQYF. In DNA form, the CDR3 reads TGTGCCAGCAGCTCGGCCGTCGGGGTCTCCTACGAGCAGTACTTC.

The CDR3: CASSESMTGNTIYF. The CDR3, as DNA: TGTGCCAGCAGTGAATCTATGACTGGAAACACCATATATTTT. The chain recombines TRBV25-1 with TRBJ1-3; D remains unclear. CDR3 length: 14 amino acids. V was trimmed by 1 base and J by 2 bases, leaving 6 bases between them. Germline V gives CDR1 MGHDK, CDR2 SYGVNS.

This rearrangement joins TRBV2 to TRBJ1-5; D might be TRBD1 (5 bases). This CDR3 is built from 13 residues. Trimming shortened V by 7 bases and J by 8 bases, and 15 bases separated the two germline ends. Germline-derived CDR1 and CDR2 are SNHLY and FYNNEI. The CDR3 bases are TGTGCCAGCAATCGGGGGAGATCGGAGCCCCAGCATTTT. This encodes CASNRGRSEPQHF.

This rearrangement joins TRBV7-2 to TRBJ1-2; D might be TRBD1 (5 bases). The germline V gene has CDR1 SGHTA and CDR2 FQGNSA. Trimming took off 0 bases at V and 3 bases at J, with 11 bases between the two ends. The CDR3 contains 15 residues. The CDR3 nucleotides read TGTGCCAGCAGCTTAGCACCAGGGATTCACTATGGCTACACCTTC. Encoded protein: CASSLAPGIHYGYTF.

V and J are TRBV20-1 and TRBJ2-5; D unresolved. The CDR3 has 11 amino acids. V was pared by 7 bases and J by 2 bases, with 8 bases between. Germline assignment: CDR1 DFQATT and CDR2 SNEGSKA (reference sequence). CDR3: CSGEDQETQYF. The CDR3 DNA follows: TGCAGTGGCGAGGATCAAGAGACCCAGTACTTC.

The rearrangement joins TRBV4-3 to TRBJ2-7, with D possibly being TRBD1 (6 bases). This CDR3 region has 17 residues. Germline V gene sequence: CDR1 LGHNA, CDR2 YSLEER. The V gene lost 0 bases and the J gene lost 2 bases, with 17 bases spanning the gap. This CDR3 is CASSQETKDSATYEQYF. The CDR3 DNA reads TGCGCCAGCAGCCAAGAGACCAAGGACAGCGCTACCTACGAGCAGTACTTC.

This clone was seen once. V and J are TRBV5-5 and TRBJ1-1, with D tentatively TRBD1 (6 bases). Germline CDR1 and CDR2: SGHKS and YYEKEE (reference sequence). The CDR3 has 14 residues. The V and J ends lost 2 bases and 1 base respectively, with 9 bases between them. CDR3 DNA: TGTGCCAGCAGCTTTTCGGGACAGAACACTGAAGCTTTCTTT. It codes for CASSFSGQNTEAFF.

The chain recombines TRBV6-2 or TRBV6-3 with TRBJ1-6, with TRBD1 identical over 8 bases. The CDR3 is 16 residues long. V shed 6 bases and J 2 bases; nucleotides not matched to a gene: 6. Germline V CDR1 and CDR2: MNHEY, SVGEGT. CDR3 in amino acids: CASSETGAPYNSPLHF. DNA for the CDR3: TGTGCCAGCAGCGAGACAGGGGCCCCCTATAATTCACCCCTCCACTTT.

The CDR3 sequence: CASSPDRGVGQPQHF. The CDR3 coding sequence is TGTGCCAGCAGCCCGGACAGGGGTGTGGGTCAGCCCCAGCATTTT. The J gene is TRBJ1-5, the V gene TRBV6-2 or TRBV6-3; 9 nucleotides line up with TRBD1. Germline trimming cut 6 bases from V and 6 bases from J; bases unmatched to any gene: 9. CDR1 and CDR2 from the germline V gene are MNHEY and SVGEGT. This CDR3 has 15 amino acids.

V is TRBV25-1 and J is TRBJ1-2; 10 nucleotides align to TRBD1. The CDR3 has 15 amino acids. V dropped 3 bases and J dropped 0; count of bases not matched to a gene: 1. Germline CDR1 is MGHDK and CDR2 is SYGVNS. The CDR3 region has the DNA TGTGCCAGCAGTGAGGGGACAGGGGCTAACTATGGCTACACCTTC. It translates to CASSEGTGANYGYTF.

The table lists this clone with a count of one. The V gene is TRBV7-6, the J gene TRBJ2-5, with 8 bases fitting TRBD1. The V and J ends lost 2 bases and 3 bases, in that order; junction bases with no gene match: 17. The CDR3 extends over 19 amino acids. CDR1 is SGHVS and CDR2 is FNYEAQ in the germline V gene. CDR3 sequence reads: CASSLNPTGAFGVEETQYF. DNA of the CDR3: TGTGCCAGCAGCTTAAATCCGACAGGGGCGTTTGGGGTAGAAGAGACCCAGTACTTC. Full variable domain (rest looked up from reference TRBV7-6 and TRBJ2-5): GAGVSQSPRYKVTKRGQDVALRCDPISGHVSLYWYRQALGQGPEFLTYFNYEAQQDKSGLPNDRFSAERPEGSISTLTIQRTEQRDSAMYRCASSLNPTGAFGVEETQYFGPGTRLLVL.

The genes are TRBV5-1 and TRBJ1-6, with 8 positions matching TRBD1. The germline V gene encodes CDR1 SGHRS and CDR2 YFSETQ. V shed 4 bases and J 10 bases; nucleotides not matched to a gene: 7. This CDR3 contains 14 residues. The CDR3 nucleotides are TGCGCCAGCAGCATGGGACAGGCGAGCTCACCCCTCCACTTT. Translating gives CASSMGQASSPLHF.

This clone was counted a few times. The V and J genes are TRBV5-4 and TRBJ1-4; 9 bases line up with TRBD1. Germline CDR1 reads SGHNT; CDR2 reads YYREEE (reference sequence). V lost 3 bases and J lost 7; bases outside the gene matches: 7. There are 15 residues in the CDR3. The CDR3 nucleotides are TGTGCCAGCAGCTCCACCACAGGGGGCGGTGAAAAACTGTTTTTT. It codes for CASSSTTGGGEKLFF.

This chain's CDR3 is CASSDRGQSGYTF. The CDR3 nucleotides read TGTGCCAGCAGTGACAGGGGGCAGTCTGGCTACACCTTC. The genes are TRBV2 and TRBJ1-2, with 8 bases lining up with TRBD1. The V and J ends lost 3 bases and 7 bases, in that order; junction bases with no gene match: 4. Per germline, CDR1 SNHLY and CDR2 FYNNEI. The CDR3 covers 13 residues.

The gene calls are TRBV10-3 and TRBJ1-3; tentative D call: TRBD1 (6 bases). Trimming took 6 bases from V and 0 from J, leaving 12 bases between them. CDR1 and CDR2 from the germline V gene are ENHRY and SYGVKD. This CDR3 comprises 15 residues. The DNA of the CDR3 is TGTGCCATCAGCGGACAGTTAAGCTCTGGAAACACCATATATTTT. Its protein product is CAISGQLSSGNTIYF.

The chain employs TRBV20-1 and TRBJ2-7, with D perhaps TRBD2 (5 bases). Per the germline V gene, CDR1 is DFQATT and CDR2 is SNEGSKA (reference sequence). V lost 6 bases, J lost 7 bases, and 10 bases lay in between. This CDR3 is 10 amino acids long. The CDR3 spells CSASRGEQYF. The CDR3 nucleotides are TGCAGTGCAAGCCGGGGAGAGCAGTACTTC.

J is TRBJ1-1 and V is TRBV7-9, with D possibly being TRBD1 (6 bases). The germline V gene encodes CDR1 SEHNR and CDR2 FQNEAQ (reference sequence). Trimming shortened V by 1 base and J by 4 bases, and 16 bases separated the two germline ends. The CDR3 loop spans 16 amino acids. The CDR3 DNA sequence: TGTGCCAGCAGCTTAGGAGGTGGGCAGGGGATCACTGAAGCTTTCTTT. Amino acids: CASSLGGGQGITEAFF.

The rearrangement joins TRBV6-5 to TRBJ1-2; tentative D call: TRBD1 (5 bases). Trimming removed 4 bases at V and 4 bases at J, with 16 bases between. Germline V CDR1 and CDR2: MNHEY, SVGAGI. The CDR3 totals 15 residues. The CDR3 protein is CASSFRQGRVYGYTF. CDR3 nucleotide sequence: TGTGCCAGCAGTTTCCGGCAGGGTCGTGTCTATGGCTACACCTTC.

The CDR3 sequence is CASSDVLAGGTGELFF. The CDR3 coding sequence is TGTGCCAGCAGTGACGTACTAGCGGGGGGCACCGGGGAGCTGTTTTTT. The rearrangement joins TRBV2 to TRBJ2-2; 12 nucleotides match TRBD2. V lost 3 bases, J lost 4 bases, and 3 bases stayed unmatched. The CDR3 covers 16 residues. In germline, CDR1 is SNHLY, CDR2 FYNNEI.

V usage is TRBV11-3 and J usage is TRBJ2-2; D gene ambiguous. Per the germline V gene, CDR1 is SGHNT and CDR2 is YENEEA. V dropped 2 bases and J dropped 4 bases, with 11 bases sitting between them. The CDR3 has 15 residues. The CDR3 sequence is CASSLLPGSTGELFF. The DNA of the CDR3 is TGTGCCAGCAGCTTACTGCCCGGTTCCACCGGGGAGCTGTTTTTT.